The sample holds a few counts of the clone carrying this T cell receptor beta chain. What it recognizes is unknown. The PCR used 60 Vbeta and 13 Jbeta primers. Original methodology: Later work found around 80 million unique TCR beta chains, with approximately 12 million shared. TCRdb keeps only in-frame clones here, not all; method: immunoSEQ multiplex PCR. That table supplies the V and J calls and clone size; D and trimming were determined from the DNA. The table lists fewer than 30,000 clones, about 62% of them singletons, with approximately 43% in the top ten. The data originate from a study of cytomegalovirus exposure and HLA in healthy donors. The CDR3 covers 15 residues. Per germline, CDR1 SGHDT and CDR2 YYEEEE. After removal of 4 bases from V and 4 bases from J, the junction contained 5 bases not matched to a gene. Whole-study findings and limits: In a later analysis, a missense DCLRE1C variant was linked to TCR beta V- and J-gene trimming. In a later analysis, across HLA loci, associated TCR counts were highest for DRB1, lowest for HLA-C. Presence/absence analyses took donor sequencing depth as roughly uniform.

Sequencing was done on a sample of PBMCs. The rearrangement uses TRBV5-6 and TRBJ2-7, with 13 bases fitting TRBD2. The clonotype originates from a male donor in good health and CMV-seropositive. The CDR3 nucleotides are TGTGCCAGCAGCCTCTTGACTAGCGGGGGGTACGAGCAGTACTTC. Protein sequence: CASSLLTSGGYEQYF.